These 16 T cell receptor beta chains were all obtained from the same sample, sequenced in a study of identical twins. From the 5' RACE reads, TCRdb called clonotypes with MiXCR, one entry per CDR3 protein. Of 700,000 to 950,000 distinct CDR3 sequences listed, over 9% were seen once; the top ten hold around 1.5%. These data were also filed under a second study, of yellow fever vaccine responses in identical twins.

Material for sequencing was PBMCs. Receptors originate from a woman younger than 30 in good health.

Many counts were recorded for this clonotype. This chain links TRBV25-1 with TRBJ1-2; D is unclear. The CDR3 is made up of 13 amino acids. Trimming removed 2 bases from V and 8 bases from J, with 12 bases in between. CDR1 and CDR2 from the germline V gene are MGHDK and SYGVNS. CDR3 protein: CASSEILARGYTF. As DNA, the CDR3 is TGTGCCAGCAGTGAAATTCTGGCACGAGGCTACACCTTC.

The chain uses TRBV20-1 and TRBJ1-1; perhaps TRBD1 as D (5 bases). Trimming took off 1 base at V and 1 base at J, with 10 bases between the two ends. Per the germline V gene, CDR1 is DFQATT and CDR2 is SNEGSKA (reference sequence). There are 14 residues in the CDR3. The CDR3 DNA is TGCAGTGCTAGAGTCCTACAGGAGAACACTGAAGCTTTCTTT. The encoded protein is CSARVLQENTEAFF.

This chain links TRBV29-1 with TRBJ1-1; weak D call: TRBD1 (6 bases). The ends were cut back, 6 bases at V and 1 base at J, with 12 bases in the middle. The V gene's germline CDR1 is SQVTM and CDR2 ANQGSEA. The CDR3 spans 13 residues. The DNA of the CDR3 is TGCAGCGTCCCAACGACAGGGAACACTGAAGCTTTCTTT. Translated, it gives CSVPTTGNTEAFF.

The chain joins TRBV6-5 to TRBJ2-3, with a weak D call TRBD2 (6 bases). The germline CDR1 and CDR2 sequences are MNHEY and SVGAGI. This CDR3 comprises 18 residues. V lost 2 bases to trimming and J lost 2 bases, with 20 bases between them. Here the CDR3 reads CASSYKTPGLLITDTQYF. The CDR3 DNA reads TGTGCCAGCAGTTACAAAACGCCGGGACTCCTCATCACAGATACGCAGTATTTT.

The rearrangement uses TRBV9 and TRBJ1-2; D remains ambiguous. CDR1 and CDR2 from the germline V gene are SGDLS and YYNGEE. V was cut by 4 bases and J by 0 bases, with 16 bases left in between. The CDR3 length is 16 residues. CDR3 nucleotides: TGTGCCAGCAGCAAAGCAATCAAGGGCTCTAACTATGGCTACACCTTC. It codes for CASSKAIKGSNYGYTF.

The V and J genes are TRBV28 and TRBJ1-2; a possible D gene is TRBD1 (6 bases). The length of the CDR3 is 14 residues. Trimming shortened V by 2 bases and J by 7 bases, and 14 bases separated the two germline ends. Germline lookup yields CDR1 MDHEN and CDR2 SYDVKM. DNA of the CDR3: TGTGCCAGCAGTTTAGGGGGCGGTGTCGGTGGCTACACCTTC. Translated, it gives CASSLGGGVGGYTF.

Regarding this clonotype: Because it lacks the conserved phenylalanine or tryptophan at the end, this CDR3 is likely a read error. This chain connects TRBV28 to TRBJ2-1; D unclear. V was trimmed by 6 bases and J by 3 bases, leaving 9 bases between them. From germline, CDR1 is MDHEN and CDR2 SYDVKM. The CDR3 runs 13 residues. The CDR3 coding sequence is TGTGCCAGCAGCCTATCTATCTACAATGAGCAGTTCCTC. This sequence encodes CASSLSIYNEQFL.

In its sample, this clonotype was seen a few times. V usage is TRBV7-8 and J usage is TRBJ2-1, with TRBD2 matching over 15 bases. The V gene end was trimmed by 5 bases and the J gene end by 3 bases; junction bases not matched to a gene: 8. CDR1 is SGHVS, CDR2 FQNEAQ, per germline. The CDR3 loop spans 18 amino acids. The CDR3 reads CASSPGGLAGGSYNEQFF. DNA of the CDR3: TGTGCCAGCAGCCCCGGGGGACTAGCGGGGGGCAGCTACAATGAGCAGTTCTTC.

The V gene is TRBV7-9, the J gene TRBJ2-1; D unresolved. Trimming took 4 bases from V and 0 from J, leaving 13 bases between them. The CDR3 has 16 amino acids. The V gene's germline CDR1 is SEHNR and CDR2 FQNEAQ (reference sequence). CDR3 DNA sequence: TGTGCCAGCAGCTCACCTTCCTGGAGCTCCTACAATGAGCAGTTCTTC. This sequence encodes CASSSPSWSSYNEQFF.

This clonotype was counted a few times. V is TRBV7-6 and J is TRBJ2-1, with 10 bases aligning to TRBD2. This CDR3 has 17 residues. Germline V gives CDR1 SGHVS, CDR2 FNYEAQ. J gave up 8 bases and V 4 bases, and 14 bases lay outside the gene matches. The chain's CDR3 is CASSSTPTSGISDEQFF. In DNA, the CDR3 is TGTGCCAGCAGCTCAACCCCCACTAGCGGGATCTCCGATGAGCAGTTCTTC. The variable domain in full, with the rest retrieved from reference TRBV7-6 and TRBJ2-1, is GAGVSQSPRYKVTKRGQDVALRCDPISGHVSLYWYRQALGQGPEFLTYFNYEAQQDKSGLPNDRFSAERPEGSISTLTIQRTEQRDSAMYRCASSSTPTSGISDEQFFGPGTRLTVL.

This clonotype came up many times. This rearrangement joins TRBV12-3 or TRBV12-4 to TRBJ2-1, with a possible D match to TRBD2 (5 bases). This CDR3 has 15 residues. V was clipped by 6 bases and J by 3 bases, with 15 bases between them. This chain's CDR3 is CASRTQQGSYNEQFF. CDR3 DNA: TGTGCCAGCAGGACCCAGCAAGGGAGCTACAATGAGCAGTTCTTC.

Concerning this clonotype itself: One end of the junction fails to match germline, which may point to a read error. The gene calls are TRBV28 and TRBJ2-7; D not certain. Germline values: CDR1 MDHEN, CDR2 SYDVKM. The CDR3 contains 14 residues. This CDR3 is CASNLSAVLDEQYF. The CDR3 nucleotides are TGTGCCAGCAATTTATCAGCAGTTTTAGACGAGCAGTACTTC.

The chain couples TRBV4-1 to TRBJ2-7; tentatively, D is TRBD1 or TRBD2 (5 bases each). The CDR3 extends over 16 amino acids. The V and J ends lost 4 bases and 4 bases respectively, with 20 bases between them. Germline loops: CDR1 MGHRA, CDR2 YSYEKL. The CDR3 is CASSPQEGDRKYEQYF. For the CDR3, the DNA is TGCGCCAGCAGCCCCCAAGAGGGTGACAGAAAATACGAGCAGTACTTC.

CDR3 DNA: TGTGCCAGCAGCTCCGGGACTAGCGGGAGGAACACCGGGGAGCTGTTTTTT. Its translation: CASSSGTSGRNTGELFF. The chain uses TRBV7-9 and TRBJ2-2; 14 bases are shared with TRBD2. Trimming at V came to 4 bases and at J to 1 base, leaving 2 bases not matched to a gene. The CDR3 is 17 residues long. Germline V gene sequence: CDR1 SEHNR, CDR2 FQNEAQ (reference sequence).

The chain links TRBV20-1 to TRBJ2-1; a weak D match, TRBD2 (6 bases). This CDR3 contains 15 residues. Per the germline V gene, CDR1 is DFQATT and CDR2 is SNEGSKA (reference sequence). Written as DNA, the CDR3 is TGCTTTGCTAGAGATCGGGGACTGCTAACCAATGAGCAGTTCTTC. Protein: CFARDRGLLTNEQFF.

The rearrangement links TRBV28 to TRBJ1-1, with D unresolved. Trimming stripped 6 bases from V and 0 bases from J, with 14 bases between. CDR1 MDHEN and CDR2 SYDVKM come from the germline V gene. CDR3 length: 15 amino acids. In nucleotides, the CDR3 is TGTGCCAGCAGGGCCGCCCTAACGTTGAACACTGAAGCTTTCTTT. This gives the protein CASRAALTLNTEAFF.